Presented here are 7 T cell receptor beta chains from one specimen sequenced in a study of tumor and adjacent non-tumor tissue in lung cancer. Three rounds of nested PCR, following a modified ARM-PCR protocol, produced the TCRbeta library. One entry per CDR3 protein results from TCRdb running MiXCR on the multiplex PCR reads. The sample has 75,000 to 80,000 distinct CDR3 sequences; 80% to 85% are singletons. The template was RNA from unsorted bulk tissue. Sample: lung tumor tissue. Every receptor here comes from a woman aged 45-59 years with non-small cell lung cancer.

As for this clonotype: The CDR3 does not close with the conserved phenylalanine or tryptophan, likely indicating a read error. This chain joins TRBV12-3 or TRBV12-4 and TRBJ2-7; TRBD1 is a possible D gene (6 bases). The CDR3 sequence is 15 residues long. The V and J ends lost 11 bases and 5 bases respectively, with 25 bases between them. The CDR3 loop is CACNTDGTQTNEQYL. The CDR3 DNA reads TGTGCCTGCAATACAGACGGGACACAGACTAACGAGCAGTACTTA.

This chain connects TRBV6-6 to TRBJ2-5; possible D gene TRBD2, 6 bases. CDR1 MNHNY and CDR2 SVGAGI come from the germline V gene (reference sequence). V was clipped by 2 bases and J by 5 bases, with 12 bases between them. This CDR3 spans 14 amino acids. The chain's CDR3 is CASSYPGGVETQYF. CDR3 coding DNA: TGTGCCAGCAGTTACCCAGGAGGGGTGGAGACCCAGTACTTC.

Note on this clonotype: One end of the junction fails to match germline, which may point to a read error. CDR3 in DNA: TGCAGTGCTATGGACAGTATACTCTTGGGCGAGATCCAGTACTTC. It encodes CSAMDSILLGEIQYF. The chain has TRBV20-1 and TRBJ2-5, with D tentatively TRBD1 (6 bases). Germline values: CDR1 DFQATT, CDR2 SNEGSKA (reference sequence). The CDR3 is 15 amino acids.

V is TRBV7-9 and J is TRBJ1-5, with TRBD1 as a possible D gene (6 bases). V lost 6 bases to trimming and J lost 7 bases, with 16 bases between them. The CDR3 spans 14 residues. Germline CDR1 is SEHNR and CDR2 is FQNEAQ (reference sequence). For the CDR3, the DNA is TGTGCCAGCAGTTCGGGGGCAGGGAAACAGCCCCAGCATTTT. Translating it yields CASSSGAGKQPQHF.

Details on this clonotype: A read error may account for a junction end that differs from germline. The rearrangement joins TRBV11-2 to TRBJ2-1, with a weak D call TRBD2 (6 bases). CDR3 length: 15 residues. Germline V gene lookup returns CDR1 SGHAT and CDR2 FQNNGV. DNA of the CDR3: TGTGCCAGGAGCTTTATAGCGGAAGGAGACAATGAGCAGTTTTTC. The encoded protein is CARSFIAEGDNEQFF.

With regard to this clonotype: Mismatch with germline at one junction end may stem from a read error. J is TRBJ2-5 and V is TRBV4-2; perhaps TRBD1 as D (5 bases). Germline V lookup: CDR1 LGHNA, CDR2 YNFKEQ. The CDR3 loop spans 15 amino acids. The CDR3 loop is CASSQVIGREETHYF. The CDR3 coding sequence is TGTGCCAGCAGCCAGGTCATCGGCAGGGAAGAGACCCATTACTTC.

In the case of this clonotype: Mismatch with germline at one junction end may stem from a read error. The J gene is TRBJ2-5, the V gene TRBV20-1, with a weak D call TRBD2 (5 bases). The CDR3 is 15 residues long. Germline V gene lookup returns CDR1 DFQATT and CDR2 SNEGSKA (reference sequence). This CDR3 is CSATKSTGSCEIQYF. The CDR3 bases are TGCAGTGCTACCAAATCGACGGGGAGCTGCGAGATCCAGTACTTC.